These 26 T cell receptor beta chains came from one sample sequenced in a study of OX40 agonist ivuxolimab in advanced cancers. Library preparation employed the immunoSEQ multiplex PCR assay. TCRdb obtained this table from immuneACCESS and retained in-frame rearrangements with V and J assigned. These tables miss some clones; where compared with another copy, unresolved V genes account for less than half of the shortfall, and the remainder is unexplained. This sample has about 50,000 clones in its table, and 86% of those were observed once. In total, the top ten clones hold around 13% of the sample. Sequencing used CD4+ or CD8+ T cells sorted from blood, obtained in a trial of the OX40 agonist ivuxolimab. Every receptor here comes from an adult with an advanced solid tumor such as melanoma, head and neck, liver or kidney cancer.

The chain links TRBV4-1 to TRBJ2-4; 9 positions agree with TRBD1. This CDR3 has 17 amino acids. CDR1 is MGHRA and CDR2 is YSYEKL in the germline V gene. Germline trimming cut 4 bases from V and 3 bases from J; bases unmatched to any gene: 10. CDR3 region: CASSPTGTGFGKNIQYF. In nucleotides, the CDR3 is TGCGCCAGCAGCCCTACCGGGACAGGGTTCGGCAAAAACATTCAGTACTTC.

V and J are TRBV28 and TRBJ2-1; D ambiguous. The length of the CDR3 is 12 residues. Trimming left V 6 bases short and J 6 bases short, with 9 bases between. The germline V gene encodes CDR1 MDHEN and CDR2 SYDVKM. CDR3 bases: TGTGCCAGCAGATATGGGCTCAATGAGCAGTTCTTC. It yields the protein CASRYGLNEQFF.

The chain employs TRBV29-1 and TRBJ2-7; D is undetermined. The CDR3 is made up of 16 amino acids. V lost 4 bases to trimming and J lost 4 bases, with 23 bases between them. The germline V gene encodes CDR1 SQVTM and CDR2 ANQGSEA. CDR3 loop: CSVVEDVGTKLYEQYF. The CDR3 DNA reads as TGCAGCGTTGTGGAAGATGTGGGAACCAAGCTTTACGAGCAGTACTTC.

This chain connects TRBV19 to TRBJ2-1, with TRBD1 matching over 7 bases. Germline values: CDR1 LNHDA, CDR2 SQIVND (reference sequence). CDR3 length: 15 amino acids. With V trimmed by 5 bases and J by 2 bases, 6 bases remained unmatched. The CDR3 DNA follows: TGTGCCAGTAGTGTGACAGGGCTGACCTACAATGAGCAGTTCTTC. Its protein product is CASSVTGLTYNEQFF.

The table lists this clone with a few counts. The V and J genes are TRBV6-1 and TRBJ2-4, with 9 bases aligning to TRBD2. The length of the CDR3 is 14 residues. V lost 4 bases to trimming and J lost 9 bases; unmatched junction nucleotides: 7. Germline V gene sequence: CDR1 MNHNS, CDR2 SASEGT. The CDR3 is CASSGTREGSIQYF. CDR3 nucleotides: TGTGCCAGCAGTGGGACGCGGGAGGGCAGCATTCAGTACTTC.

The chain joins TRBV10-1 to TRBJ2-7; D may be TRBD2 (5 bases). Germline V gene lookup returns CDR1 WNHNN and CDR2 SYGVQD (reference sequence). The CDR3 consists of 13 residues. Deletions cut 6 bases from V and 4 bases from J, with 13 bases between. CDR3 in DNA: TGCGCCAGCAGCTCCTCAGAGGGTTACGAGCAGTACTTC. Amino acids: CASSSSEGYEQYF.

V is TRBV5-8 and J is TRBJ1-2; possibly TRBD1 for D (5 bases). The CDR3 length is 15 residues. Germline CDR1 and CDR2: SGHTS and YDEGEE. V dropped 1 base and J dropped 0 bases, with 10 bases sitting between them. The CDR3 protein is CASSLKGVANYGYTF. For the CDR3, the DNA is TGTGCCAGCAGCTTGAAAGGGGTAGCTAACTATGGCTACACCTTC.

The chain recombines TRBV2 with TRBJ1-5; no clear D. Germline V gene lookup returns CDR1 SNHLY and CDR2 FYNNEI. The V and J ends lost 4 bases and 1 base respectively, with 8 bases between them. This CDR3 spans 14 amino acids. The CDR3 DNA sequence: TGTGCCAGCAGTGTACAGAAAAGCAATCAGCCCCAGCATTTT. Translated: CASSVQKSNQPQHF.

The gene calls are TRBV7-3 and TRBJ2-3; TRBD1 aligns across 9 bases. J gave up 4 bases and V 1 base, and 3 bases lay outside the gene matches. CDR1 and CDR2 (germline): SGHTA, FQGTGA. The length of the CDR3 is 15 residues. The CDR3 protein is CASSLMGQGADTQYF. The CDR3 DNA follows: TGTGCCAGCAGCTTAATGGGACAGGGTGCAGATACGCAGTATTTT.

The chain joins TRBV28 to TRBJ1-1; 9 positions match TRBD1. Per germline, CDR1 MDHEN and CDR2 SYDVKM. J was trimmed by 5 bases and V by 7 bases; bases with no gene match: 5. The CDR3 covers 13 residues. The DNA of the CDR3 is TGTGCCAGCAAAACAGGGGGCGAGACTGAAGCTTTCTTT. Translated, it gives CASKTGGETEAFF.

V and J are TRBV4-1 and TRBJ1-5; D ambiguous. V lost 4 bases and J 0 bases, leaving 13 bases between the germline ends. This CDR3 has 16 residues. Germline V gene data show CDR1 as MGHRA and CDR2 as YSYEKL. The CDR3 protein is CASSLRPGSSNQPQHF. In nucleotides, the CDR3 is TGCGCCAGCAGCCTAAGACCGGGGAGTAGCAATCAGCCCCAGCATTTT.

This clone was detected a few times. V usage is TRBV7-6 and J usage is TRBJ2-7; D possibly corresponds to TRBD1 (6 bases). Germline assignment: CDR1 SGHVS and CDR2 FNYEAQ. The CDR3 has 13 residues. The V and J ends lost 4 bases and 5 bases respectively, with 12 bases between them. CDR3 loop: CASSWGPADEQYF. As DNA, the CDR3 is TGTGCCAGCAGCTGGGGGCCAGCGGACGAGCAGTACTTC.

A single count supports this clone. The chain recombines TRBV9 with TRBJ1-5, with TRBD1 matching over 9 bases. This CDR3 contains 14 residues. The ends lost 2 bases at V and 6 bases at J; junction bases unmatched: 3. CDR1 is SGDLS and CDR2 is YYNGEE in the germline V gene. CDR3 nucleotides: TGTGCCAGCAGCGTCACAGGGGGCGGTCAGCCCCAGCATTTT. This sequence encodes CASSVTGGGQPQHF.

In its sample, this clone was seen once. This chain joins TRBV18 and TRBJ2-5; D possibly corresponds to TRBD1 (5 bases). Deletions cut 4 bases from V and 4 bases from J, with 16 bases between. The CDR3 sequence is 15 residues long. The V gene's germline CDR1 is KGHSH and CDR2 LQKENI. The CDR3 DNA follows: TGTGCCAGCTCACTTCAAAAGTTTCAGGGAGAGACCCAGTACTTC. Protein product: CASSLQKFQGETQYF.

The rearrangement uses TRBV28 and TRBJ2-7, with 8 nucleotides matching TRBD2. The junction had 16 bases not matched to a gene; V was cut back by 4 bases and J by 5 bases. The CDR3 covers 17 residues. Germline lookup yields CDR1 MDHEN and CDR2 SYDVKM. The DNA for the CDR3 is TGTGCCAGCAGTTCCCTAGGGGCGGGGGGCGGACTTGACGAGCAGTACTTC. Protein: CASSSLGAGGGLDEQYF.

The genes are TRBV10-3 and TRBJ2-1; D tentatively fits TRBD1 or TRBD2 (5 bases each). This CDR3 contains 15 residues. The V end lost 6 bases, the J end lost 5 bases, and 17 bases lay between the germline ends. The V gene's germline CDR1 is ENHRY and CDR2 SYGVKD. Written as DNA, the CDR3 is TGTGCCATCAGGGAACCGGGACGAGTCAACAATGAGCAGTTCTTC. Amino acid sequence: CAIREPGRVNNEQFF.

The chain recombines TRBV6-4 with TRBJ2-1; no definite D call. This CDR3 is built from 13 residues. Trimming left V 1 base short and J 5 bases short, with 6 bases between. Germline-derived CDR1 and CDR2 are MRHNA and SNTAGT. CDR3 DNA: TGTGCCAGCAGTGACTTCAAACACAATGAGCAGTTCTTC. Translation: CASSDFKHNEQFF.

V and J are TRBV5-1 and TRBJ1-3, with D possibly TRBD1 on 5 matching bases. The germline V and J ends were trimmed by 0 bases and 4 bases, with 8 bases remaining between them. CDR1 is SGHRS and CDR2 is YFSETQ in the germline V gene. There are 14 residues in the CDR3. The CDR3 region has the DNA TGCGCCAGCAGCTTGGTGGGGCCAGGAAACACCATATATTTT. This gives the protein CASSLVGPGNTIYF.

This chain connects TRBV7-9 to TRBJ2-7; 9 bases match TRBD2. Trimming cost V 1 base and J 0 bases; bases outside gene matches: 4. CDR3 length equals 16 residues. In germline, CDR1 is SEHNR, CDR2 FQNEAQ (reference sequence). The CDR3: CASSLEGSGSSYEQYF. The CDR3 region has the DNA TGTGCCAGCAGCTTAGAGGGTAGCGGGAGCTCCTACGAGCAGTACTTC.

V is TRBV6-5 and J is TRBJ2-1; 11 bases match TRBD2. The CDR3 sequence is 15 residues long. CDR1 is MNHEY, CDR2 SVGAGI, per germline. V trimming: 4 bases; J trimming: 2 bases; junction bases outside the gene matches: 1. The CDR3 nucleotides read TGTGCCAGCAGTTTAGCGGGAGGGACCTACAATGAGCAGTTCTTC. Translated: CASSLAGGTYNEQFF.

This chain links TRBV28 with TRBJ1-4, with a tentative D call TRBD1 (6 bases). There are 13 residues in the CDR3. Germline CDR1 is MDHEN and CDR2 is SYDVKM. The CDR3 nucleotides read TGTGCTTCAGGGGCCGCAACTAATGAAAAACTGTTTTTT. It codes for CASGAATNEKLFF.

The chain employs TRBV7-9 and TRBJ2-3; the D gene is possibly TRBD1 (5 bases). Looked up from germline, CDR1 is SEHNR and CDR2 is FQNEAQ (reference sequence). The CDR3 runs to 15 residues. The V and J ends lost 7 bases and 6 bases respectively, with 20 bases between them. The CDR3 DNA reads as TGTGCCAGCACCATAGCCCAGGGAAAGGGGGATACGCAGTATTTT. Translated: CASTIAQGKGDTQYF.

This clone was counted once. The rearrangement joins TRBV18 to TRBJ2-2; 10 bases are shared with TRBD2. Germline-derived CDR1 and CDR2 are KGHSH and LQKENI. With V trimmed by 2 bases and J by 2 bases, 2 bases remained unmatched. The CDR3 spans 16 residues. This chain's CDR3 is CASSPRTSGNTGELFF. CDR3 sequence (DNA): TGTGCCAGCTCACCAAGGACTAGCGGCAACACCGGGGAGCTGTTTTTT.

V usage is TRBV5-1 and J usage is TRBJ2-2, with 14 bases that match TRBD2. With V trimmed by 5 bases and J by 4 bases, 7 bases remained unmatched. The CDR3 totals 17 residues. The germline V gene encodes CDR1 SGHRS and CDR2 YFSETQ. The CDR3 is CASRPGGLAGVTGELFF. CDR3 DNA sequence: TGCGCCAGCAGGCCTGGGGGACTAGCGGGAGTCACCGGGGAGCTGTTTTTT.

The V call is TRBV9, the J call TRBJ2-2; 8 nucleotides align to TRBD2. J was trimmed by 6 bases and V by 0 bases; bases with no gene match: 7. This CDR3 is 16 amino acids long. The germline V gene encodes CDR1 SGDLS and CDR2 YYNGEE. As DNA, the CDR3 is TGTGCCAGCAGCGTAGGGAGCGGGAGTATCCCCGGGGAGCTGTTTTTT. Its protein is CASSVGSGSIPGELFF.

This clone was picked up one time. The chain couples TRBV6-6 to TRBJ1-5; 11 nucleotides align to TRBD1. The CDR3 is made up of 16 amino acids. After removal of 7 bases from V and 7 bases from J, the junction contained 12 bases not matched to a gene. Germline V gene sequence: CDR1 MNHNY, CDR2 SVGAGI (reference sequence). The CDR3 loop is CASISGTGGVGQPQHF. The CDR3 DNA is TGTGCCAGCATCTCAGGGACAGGGGGAGTGGGGCAGCCCCAGCATTTT.